This T cell receptor beta chain is drawn from a study of Tregs in tolerant kidney transplant recipients. Study-wide background: The nonmyeloablative bone marrow transplants came from related graft donors, with transient mixed chimerism. Study-wide results and limits: Activated donor B cell expansion appeared to reveal the most relevant donor-specific TCRbeta repertoire. Some patients' samples used different primers over time, so nucleotide sequences weren't comparable.

Clones were sequenced by immunoSEQ multiplex PCR, and TCRdb holds only the in-frame ones, with some missing. Its listing shows roughly 48,000 clones. Unstimulated Tregs (CD4+CD25+CD127-) and CD4+CD25- non-Tregs were sorted from PBMCs. Of note for this clone: Its antigen is unknown. The read is 3 residues too short to cover the CDR3 end, so that end is filled in from the germline J gene.

Germline V gene data show CDR1 as SGHRS and CDR2 as YFSETQ. This CDR3 has 14 amino acids. Trimming stripped 2 bases from V and 6 bases from J, with 11 bases between. The sample in question was CD4+ T cells from blood, obtained before the transplant. The chain couples TRBV5-1 to TRBJ2-2; D remains unclear. This TCR was sampled from a human donor who received a combined kidney and bone marrow transplant. This CDR3 is CASSFAAIPGELFF. The covered CDR3 bases are TGCGCCAGCAGCTTTGCGGCGATCCCCGGGGAG.